This passage covers 16 T cell receptor beta chains from one sample sequenced in a study of blood T cells in healthy people across ages. A second PCR of roughly 7 to 11 cycles used a sample-barcoded 5' primer and a J-beta primer mix. TCRdb fed the 5' RACE reads into MiXCR, producing one record per CDR3 protein. The sample lists about 680,000 distinct CDR3 sequences; over 45% were seen once. Sequencing was carried out using blood. Receptors originate from an older woman in good health.

This clonotype was observed at least ten times. V is TRBV7-9 and J is TRBJ2-7; tentatively, D is TRBD1 (5 bases). CDR3 length: 14 amino acids. Germline V gene lookup returns CDR1 SEHNR and CDR2 FQNEAQ (reference sequence). Trimming pared 2 bases from V and 3 bases from J, leaving 11 bases between. CDR3: CASSLLQGVYEQYF. CDR3 coding DNA: TGTGCCAGCAGCTTACTTCAGGGCGTCTACGAGCAGTACTTC.

This clonotype was observed a few times. This chain uses TRBV6-2 or TRBV6-3 with TRBJ1-1; D is unclear. This CDR3 is built from 15 residues. Trimming shortened V by 6 bases and J by 2 bases, and 16 bases separated the two germline ends. Germline lookup yields CDR1 MNHEY and CDR2 SVGEGT. CDR3 bases: TGTGCCAGCAGGGAGCGACAAGCTAGTAACACTGAAGCTTTCTTT. Protein sequence: CASRERQASNTEAFF.

This clonotype was seen ten or more times. V and J are TRBV7-8 and TRBJ2-1; D call uncertain. CDR3 length equals 16 residues. V was cut by 2 bases and J by 3 bases, with 14 bases left in between. CDR1 SGHVS and CDR2 FQNEAQ come from the germline V gene. CDR3 protein: CASSLLVTTNYNEQFF. CDR3 in DNA: TGTGCCAGCAGCTTATTAGTAACTACTAACTACAATGAGCAGTTCTTC. Using reference TRBV7-8 and TRBJ2-1 for the parts outside the CDR3, the full variable domain is GAGVSQSPRYKVAKRGQDVALRCDPISGHVSLFWYQQALGQGPEFLTYFQNEAQLDKSGLPSDRFFAERPEGSVSTLKIQRTQQEDSAVYLCASSLLVTTNYNEQFFGPGTRLTVL.

The V and J genes are TRBV18 and TRBJ1-6; D unclear. CDR1 is KGHSH and CDR2 is LQKENI in the germline V gene. CDR3 size: 12 residues. V was shortened by 3 bases and J by 7 bases, with 4 bases between the two germline ends. The CDR3 protein is CASSPENSPLHF. The CDR3 bases are TGTGCCAGCTCACCGGAGAATTCACCCCTCCACTTT. The full variable domain, with the rest looked up from reference TRBV18 and TRBJ1-6, is NAGVMQNPRHLVRRRGQEARLRCSPMKGHSHVYWYRQLPEEGLKFMVYLQKENIIDESGMPKERFSAEFPKEGPSILRIQQVVRGDSAAYFCASSPENSPLHFGNGTRLTVT.

The chain joins TRBV2 to TRBJ1-2, with 10 bases fitting TRBD1. The trim removed 6 bases at V and 2 bases at J, leaving 3 bases unmatched. Germline V CDR1 and CDR2: SNHLY, FYNNEI. The CDR3 spans 14 residues. The CDR3 sequence: CASRTGQGNYGYTF. DNA for the CDR3: TGTGCCAGCAGAACGGGACAGGGGAACTATGGCTACACCTTC.

The chain carries TRBV2 and TRBJ1-4; D call uncertain. Trimming cost V 4 bases and J 0 bases, with 15 bases left between them. CDR3 length: 17 amino acids. Germline CDR1 and CDR2: SNHLY and FYNNEI. Written as DNA, the CDR3 is TGTGCCAGCAGTGGGGTCTCTCGGGATCCAACTAATGAAAAACTGTTTTTT. Residues: CASSGVSRDPTNEKLFF.

This clonotype was observed at least ten times. This rearrangement joins TRBV4-3 to TRBJ2-4; 11 nucleotides line up with TRBD2. This CDR3 region has 22 residues. The V gene's germline CDR1 is LGHNA and CDR2 YSLEER. V shed 0 bases and J 2 bases; nucleotides not matched to a gene: 18. In DNA form, the CDR3 reads TGCGCCAGCAGCCAAGAGTGGGCCCAGCTAGCGGGAGGAGGCGGGACCAAAAACATTCAGTACTTC. Its translation: CASSQEWAQLAGGGGTKNIQYF.

There are a few counts of this clonotype. The rearrangement joins TRBV7-9 to TRBJ2-7; D ambiguous. V lost 4 bases, J lost 0 bases, and 10 bases lay in between. Germline CDR1 SEHNR, CDR2 FQNEAQ (reference sequence). The CDR3 has 14 residues. As DNA, the CDR3 is TGTGCCAGCAGCTCCCAAAGGGCCTCCTACGAGCAGTACTTC. Encoded protein: CASSSQRASYEQYF.

This chain uses TRBV20-1 with TRBJ2-5; D remains ambiguous. This CDR3 spans 12 amino acids. Trimming stripped 3 bases from V and 5 bases from J, with 10 bases between. CDR1 is DFQATT and CDR2 is SNEGSKA in the germline V gene (reference sequence). CDR3: CSASRIPETQYF. The CDR3 region has the DNA TGCAGTGCTAGTCGGATTCCGGAGACCCAGTACTTC.

The rearrangement uses TRBV24-1 and TRBJ2-3; the D is unclear. Germline CDR1 reads KGHDR; CDR2 reads SFDVKD. V was shortened by 4 bases and J by 2 bases, with 9 bases between the two germline ends. The CDR3 is 14 amino acids. The CDR3 region has the DNA TGTGCCACCAGTGACCGTCTTACCACAGATACGCAGTATTTT. As protein: CATSDRLTTDTQYF.

The V gene is TRBV28, the J gene TRBJ2-5; D unclear. Germline V gene sequence: CDR1 MDHEN, CDR2 SYDVKM. The V and J ends lost 6 bases and 0 bases respectively, with 11 bases between them. CDR3 length: 14 residues. The CDR3 nucleotides are TGTGCCAGCAGCCGGTCCCGGGACCAAGAGACCCAGTACTTC. Its translation is CASSRSRDQETQYF.

This clonotype has only a few counts. The chain combines TRBV4-3 with TRBJ2-1, with D possibly being TRBD2 (5 bases). Germline lookup yields CDR1 LGHNA and CDR2 YSLEER. The CDR3 runs 15 residues. Deletions cut 5 bases from V and 5 bases from J, with 16 bases between. The DNA of the CDR3 is TGCGCCAGCAGCATATCACGAGCGGTAGACAATGAGCAGTTCTTC. Translated, it gives CASSISRAVDNEQFF.

This rearrangement joins TRBV6-1 to TRBJ2-1, with D perhaps TRBD2 (6 bases). This CDR3 has 16 residues. Germline CDR1 and CDR2: MNHNS and SASEGT. Trimming removed 10 bases from V and 8 bases from J, with 27 bases in between. CDR3 residues: CAIRRNGGLALDEQFF. As DNA, the CDR3 is TGTGCCATCAGACGAAATGGGGGACTTGCGTTAGATGAGCAGTTCTTC.

The J gene is TRBJ2-7, the V gene TRBV20-1; 10 bases map to TRBD2. Germline V gene sequence: CDR1 DFQATT, CDR2 SNEGSKA (reference sequence). Trimming cost V 3 bases and J 6 bases; bases outside gene matches: 8. The CDR3 sequence is 14 residues long. Here the CDR3 reads CSARGSSGSGEQYF. CDR3 bases: TGCAGTGCTAGGGGGTCTAGCGGGAGCGGCGAGCAGTACTTC.

J is TRBJ1-1 and V is TRBV29-1; TRBD1 agrees at 8 bases. The CDR3 is made up of 13 amino acids. The J segment lost 5 bases and the V segment lost 6 bases, leaving 8 bases of the junction unmatched. CDR1 is SQVTM and CDR2 is ANQGSEA in the germline V gene. The CDR3 loop is CSVGAGGGTEAFF. In DNA, the CDR3 is TGCAGCGTGGGGGCAGGGGGCGGAACTGAAGCTTTCTTT.

In DNA, the CDR3 is TGCAGTGCTAGTGGATCTGACTACGAGCAGTACTTC. Its translation: CSASGSDYEQYF. The rearrangement uses TRBV20-1 and TRBJ2-7; D is undetermined. Germline CDR1 and CDR2: DFQATT and SNEGSKA (reference sequence). The germline V and J ends were trimmed by 3 bases and 3 bases, with 9 bases remaining between them. CDR3 size: 12 residues.